This T cell receptor beta chain comes out of a study of CD8+CD57+ T cells in acquired aplastic anemia. Unmatched junction bases numbered 3, after V lost 3 bases and J lost 6 bases. Germline assignment: CDR1 DFQATT and CDR2 SNEGSKA (reference sequence). CDR3 length: 14 amino acids. Genomic DNA provided the template from which TCR beta VDJ and CDR3 profiles were obtained. TCRdb re-derived calls from the reads in MiXCR, one entry per CDR3 protein. Among 200,000 to 250,000 distinct CDR3 sequences, around 32% were seen once, and the ten largest hold 1.1%. This receptor was identified in a human donor in good health, serving as a control. Sequences were obtained from sorted CD4+, CD8+, or CD8+CD57+ T cells (not recorded which) from PBMCs. The V gene is TRBV20-1, the J gene TRBJ2-2, with TRBD1 matching over 11 bases. The CDR3 nucleotides read TGCAGTGCTAGGCGGGGACAGGGGGCCGGGGAGCTGTTTTTT. It translates to CSARRGQGAGELFF.